Listed below are T cell receptor beta chains from one sample, sequenced in a study of PD-1 blockade in mismatch repair-deficient tumors. Method: immunoSEQ multiplex PCR; TCRdb's copy keeps in-frame clones and lacks some. The table shows roughly 130,000 clones, with roughly 90% occurring only once. The starting material was peripheral blood, obtained approximately 73 weeks after starting pembrolizumab. Receptor source: an adult with mismatch repair-deficient cancer. Each CDR3 is given with its conserved first and last residue. D genes are given only for firm matches. Clone size appears in some rows only: once, few, many, or a class for an expanded clone.

.	.	TRBV28	TRBJ2-3	CASSGPTGGTDTQYF	TGTGCCAGCAGTGGCCCGACAGGAGGTACAGATACGCAGTATTTT
.	few	TRBV27	TRBJ2-7	CASSFVTRSYEQYF	TGTGCCAGCAGTTTCGTGACAAGATCCTACGAGCAGTACTTC
TRBD2	.	TRBV11-2	TRBJ2-4	CASRITGLANIQYF	TGTGCCAGCAGGATCACGGGACTAGCAAACATTCAGTACTTC
TRBD2	.	TRBV11-2	TRBJ2-1	CASRTSGTSEQFF	TGTGCCAGTAGGACTAGCGGGACGTCTGAGCAGTTCTTC
.	.	TRBV9	TRBJ1-2	CASSVGGYGYTF	TGTGCCAGCAGCGTAGGTGGCTATGGCTACACCTTC
.	.	TRBV5-6	TRBJ2-2	CASSLELAYTGELFF	TGTGCCAGCAGCTTGGAATTGGCATACACCGGGGAGCTGTTTTTT
.	.	TRBV27	TRBJ1-5	CASSLSGADYSNQPQHF	TGTGCCAGCAGTTTATCGGGGGCCGACTATAGCAATCAGCCCCAGCATTTT
TRBD2	.	TRBV7-9	TRBJ2-3	CASSPRAGETDTQYF	TGTGCCAGCAGCCCACGAGCGGGAGAGACAGATACGCAGTATTTT
TRBD1	.	TRBV11-2	TRBJ2-3	CASSFSGQGLSTDTQYF	TGTGCCAGCAGCTTTTCCGGACAGGGACTGTCCACAGATACGCAGTATTTT
TRBD2	.	TRBV28	TRBJ2-1	CASSLRGTLSTSGRGYNEQFF	TGTGCCAGCAGTTTACGGGGGACGCTTTCGACTAGCGGGAGGGGGTACAATGAGCAGTTCTTC
TRBD2	.	TRBV11-3	TRBJ2-2	CASSTSGSAGELFF	TGTGCCAGCAGCACTAGCGGGAGTGCCGGGGAGCTGTTTTTT
.	.	TRBV5-6	TRBJ2-7	CASSSNGGLAPAYEQYF	TGTGCCAGCAGCTCAAACGGCGGGCTAGCGCCCGCCTACGAGCAGTACTTC
TRBD1	.	TRBV19	TRBJ1-1	CASSLTGATEAFF	TGTGCCAGTAGTCTCACAGGGGCTACTGAAGCTTTCTTT
.	.	TRBV5-4	TRBJ1-2	CASSWAPVYGYTF	TGCGCCAGCAGCTGGGCCCCGGTATATGGCTACACCTTC
.	.	TRBV6-5	TRBJ1-1	CASSYSGENTEAFF	TGTGCCAGCAGTTACTCCGGAGAAAACACTGAAGCTTTCTTT
TRBD2	.	TRBV10-2	TRBJ2-1	CASSIAGLNNEQFF	TGCGCCAGCAGTATAGCGGGACTAAACAATGAGCAGTTCTTC